A selection of T cell receptor beta chains follows, all from one sample in a study of cytomegalovirus exposure and HLA in healthy donors. Using immunoSEQ multiplex PCR, the repertoire was profiled, and TCRdb retains in-frame clones only, with some absent. The sample has 150,000 to 200,000 clones, roughly four fifths seen once. The sequenced sample consisted of PBMCs. The receptor set was obtained from a young woman in good health and CMV-seropositive. Both conserved end residues are part of each CDR3. The D gene is left open where the match is weak. The size field is filled for only some rows; it gives once, few, many or a size class.

.,TRBJ2-2,.,TRBV19,CASSMSGNTGELFF,TGTGCCAGTAGTATGTCGGGGAACACCGGGGAGCTGTTTTTT
.,TRBJ2-7,.,TRBV21-1,CASTSCPGTSGGSPFSYEQYF,TGTGCCAGCACCTCGTGTCCCGGGACTAGCGGGGGGTCCCCTTTCTCCTACGAGCAGTACTTC
TRBD2,TRBJ2-3,.,TRBV6-5,CASSYSGTSTDTQYF,TGTGCCAGCAGTTACAGCGGGACTAGCACAGATACGCAGTATTTT
TRBD1,TRBJ2-5,.,TRBV7-9,CASSQDADRGSIPETQYF,TGTGCCAGCAGCCAAGATGCGGACAGGGGATCCATCCCTGAGACCCAGTACTTC
.,TRBJ1-5,.,TRBV29-1,CSVGGNSNQPQHF,TGCAGCGTTGGAGGCAATAGCAATCAGCCCCAGCATTTT
.,TRBJ2-5,.,TRBV7-6,CASSPWTEETQYF,TGTGCCAGCAGCCCTTGGACAGAAGAGACCCAGTACTTC
.,TRBJ2-3,few,TRBV5-6,CASRSSSRADTQYF,TGTGCCAGCAGGTCTAGTAGCAGGGCAGATACGCAGTATTTT
.,TRBJ2-7,few,TRBV10-1,CAIPPEEQYF,TGCGCCATCCCACCGGAGGAGCAGTACTTC
TRBD1,TRBJ2-1,.,TRBV2,CASRGQGLYNEQFF,TGTGCCAGCAGGGGACAGGGGTTGTACAATGAGCAGTTCTTC
.,TRBJ1-3,.,TRBV7-8,CASSPWSSSGNTIYF,TGTGCCAGCAGCCCTTGGTCGAGCTCTGGAAACACCATATATTTT
TRBD1,TRBJ2-7,.,TRBV27,CASGTGGSYEQYF,TGTGCCAGCGGTACAGGGGGCTCCTACGAGCAGTACTTC
TRBD1,TRBJ2-1,.,TRBV6-6,CASSPTTGQGIF,TGTGCCAGCAGTCCGACAACGGGACAGGGTATCTTC
TRBD1,TRBJ1-2,.,TRBV5-1,CASSLTGDSPTPYGYTF,TGCGCCAGCAGCTTGACAGGGGATAGTCCCACCCCCTATGGCTACACCTTC
.,TRBJ1-1,.,TRBV19,CASEIRRNTEAFF,TGTGCCAGTGAGATTCGGAGGAACACTGAAGCTTTCTTT
.,TRBJ1-4,.,TRBV7-9,CASSFRGSEEKLFF,TGTGCCAGCAGCTTTCGGGGGTCTGAAGAAAAACTGTTTTTT
TRBD1,TRBJ1-2,.,TRBV27,CASSSMSTGDRGTYGYTF,TGTGCCAGCAGTTCTATGTCGACCGGGGACAGGGGTACCTATGGCTACACCTTC
.,TRBJ2-5,.,TRBV11-3,CASSLQGQETQYF,TGTGCCAGCAGCCTACAGGGCCAAGAGACCCAGTACTTC
TRBD1,TRBJ1-1,.,TRBV7-9,CASSLPTGPTEAFF,TGTGCCAGCAGCCTCCCGACAGGGCCCACTGAAGCTTTCTTT
.,TRBJ2-3,.,TRBV4-3,CASSQGVGPDTQYF,TGCGCCAGCAGCCAGGGCGTGGGGCCAGATACGCAGTATTTT
TRBD1,TRBJ1-2,.,TRBV15,CATSRDLNTGGAGGYTF,TGTGCCACCAGCAGAGACCTAAACACAGGGGGGGCAGGTGGCTACACCTTC
TRBD2,TRBJ2-7,.,TRBV14,CASSQSRGGAIYEQYF,TGTGCCAGCAGCCAAAGTCGGGGGGGAGCAATCTACGAGCAGTACTTC
.,TRBJ1-1,.,TRBV6-1,CASSTWGGWNTEAFF,TGTGCCAGCAGTACCTGGGGGGGTTGGAACACTGAAGCTTTCTTT